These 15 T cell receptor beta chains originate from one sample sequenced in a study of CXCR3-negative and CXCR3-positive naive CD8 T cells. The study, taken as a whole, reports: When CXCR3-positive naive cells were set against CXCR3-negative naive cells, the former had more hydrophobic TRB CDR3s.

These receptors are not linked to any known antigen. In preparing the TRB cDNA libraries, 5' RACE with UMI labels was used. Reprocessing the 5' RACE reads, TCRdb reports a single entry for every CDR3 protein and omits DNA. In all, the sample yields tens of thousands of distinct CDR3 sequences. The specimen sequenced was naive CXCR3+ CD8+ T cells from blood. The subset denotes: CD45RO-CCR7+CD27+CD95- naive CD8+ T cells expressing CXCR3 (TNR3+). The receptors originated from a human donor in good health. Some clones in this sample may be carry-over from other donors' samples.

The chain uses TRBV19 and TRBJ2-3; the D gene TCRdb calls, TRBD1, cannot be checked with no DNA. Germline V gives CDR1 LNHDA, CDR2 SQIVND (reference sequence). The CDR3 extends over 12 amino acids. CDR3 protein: CASSPGRITQYF.

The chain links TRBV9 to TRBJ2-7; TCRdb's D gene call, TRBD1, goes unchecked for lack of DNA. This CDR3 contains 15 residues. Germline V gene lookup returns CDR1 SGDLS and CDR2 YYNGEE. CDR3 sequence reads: CASSVYGDRAYEQYF.

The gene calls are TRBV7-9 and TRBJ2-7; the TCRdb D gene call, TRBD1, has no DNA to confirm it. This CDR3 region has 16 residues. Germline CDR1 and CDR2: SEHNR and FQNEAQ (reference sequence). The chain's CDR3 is CASSWEGTGVSYEQYF.

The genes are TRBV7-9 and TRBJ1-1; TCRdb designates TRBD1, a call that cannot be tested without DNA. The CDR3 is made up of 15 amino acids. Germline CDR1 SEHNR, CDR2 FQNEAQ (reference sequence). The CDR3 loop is CASSFISGMNTEAFF.

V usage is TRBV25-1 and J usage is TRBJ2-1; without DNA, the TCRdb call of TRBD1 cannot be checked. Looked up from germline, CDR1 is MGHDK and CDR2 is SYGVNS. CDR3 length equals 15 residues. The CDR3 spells CASSATDSLYNEQFF.

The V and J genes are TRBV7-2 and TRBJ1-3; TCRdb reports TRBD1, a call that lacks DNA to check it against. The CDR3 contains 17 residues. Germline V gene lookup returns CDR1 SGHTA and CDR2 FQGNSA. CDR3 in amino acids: CASSPLGWGSSGNTIYF.

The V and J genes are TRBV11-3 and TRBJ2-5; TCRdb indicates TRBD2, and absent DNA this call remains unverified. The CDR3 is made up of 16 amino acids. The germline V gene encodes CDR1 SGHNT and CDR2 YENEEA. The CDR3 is CASSPRAGGSGETQYF.

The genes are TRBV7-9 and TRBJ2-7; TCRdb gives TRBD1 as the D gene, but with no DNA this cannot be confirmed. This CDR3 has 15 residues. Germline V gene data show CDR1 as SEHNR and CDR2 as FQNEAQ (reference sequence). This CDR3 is CASSSGQGIYYEQYF.

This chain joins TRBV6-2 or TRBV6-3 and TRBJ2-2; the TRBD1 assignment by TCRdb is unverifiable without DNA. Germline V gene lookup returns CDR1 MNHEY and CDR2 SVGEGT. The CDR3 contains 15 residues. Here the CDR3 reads CASSYSPGENGELFF.

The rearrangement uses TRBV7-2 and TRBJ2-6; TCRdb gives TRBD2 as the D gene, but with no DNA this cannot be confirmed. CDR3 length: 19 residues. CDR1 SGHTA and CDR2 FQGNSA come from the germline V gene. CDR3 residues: CASSPPGLAGYSGANVLTF.

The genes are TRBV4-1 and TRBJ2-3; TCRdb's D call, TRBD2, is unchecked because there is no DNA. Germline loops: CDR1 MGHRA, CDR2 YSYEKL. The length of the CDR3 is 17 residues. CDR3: CASSQDTSGSLPDTQYF.

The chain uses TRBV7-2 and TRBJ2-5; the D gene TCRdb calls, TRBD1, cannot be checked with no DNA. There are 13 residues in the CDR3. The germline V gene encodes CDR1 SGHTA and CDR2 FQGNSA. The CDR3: CASSLGGWETQYF.

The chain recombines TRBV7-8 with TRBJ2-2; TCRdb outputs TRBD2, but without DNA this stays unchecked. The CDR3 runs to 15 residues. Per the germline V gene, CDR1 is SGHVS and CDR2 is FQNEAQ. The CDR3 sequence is CASSHWTSGAGELFF. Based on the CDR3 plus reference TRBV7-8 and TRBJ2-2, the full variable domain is GAGVSQSPRYKVAKRGQDVALRCDPISGHVSLFWYQQALGQGPEFLTYFQNEAQLDKSGLPSDRFFAERPEGSVSTLKIQRTQQEDSAVYLCASSHWTSGAGELFFGEGSRLTVL.

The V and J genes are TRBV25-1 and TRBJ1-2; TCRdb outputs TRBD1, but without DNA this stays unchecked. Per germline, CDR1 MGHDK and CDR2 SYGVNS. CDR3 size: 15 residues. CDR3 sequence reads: CASRGETGNNYGYTF.

The CDR3 is CASSLGTAGGTQYF. This rearrangement joins TRBV28 to TRBJ2-3; with no DNA, the TCRdb D assignment of TRBD2 cannot be verified. Germline V gene sequence: CDR1 MDHEN, CDR2 SYDVKM. This CDR3 comprises 14 residues. The full variable domain, in which reference TRBV28 and TRBJ2-3 provide the parts outside the CDR3, is DVKVTQSSRYLVKRTGEKVFLECVQDMDHENMFWYRQDPGLGLRLIYFSYDVKMKEKGDIPEGYSVSREKKERFSLILESASTNQTSMYLCASSLGTAGGTQYFGPGTRLTVL.